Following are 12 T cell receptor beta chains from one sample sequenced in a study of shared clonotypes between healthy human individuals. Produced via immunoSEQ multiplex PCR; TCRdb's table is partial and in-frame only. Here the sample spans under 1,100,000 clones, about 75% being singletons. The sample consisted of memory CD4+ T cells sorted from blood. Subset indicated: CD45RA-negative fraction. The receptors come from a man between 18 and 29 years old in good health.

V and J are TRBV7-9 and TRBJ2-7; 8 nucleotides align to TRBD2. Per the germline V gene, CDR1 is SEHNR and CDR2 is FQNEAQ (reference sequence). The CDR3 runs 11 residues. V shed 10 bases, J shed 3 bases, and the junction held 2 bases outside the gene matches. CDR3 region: CATGRGYEQYF. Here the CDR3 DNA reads TGTGCCACCGGGAGGGGCTACGAGCAGTACTTC.

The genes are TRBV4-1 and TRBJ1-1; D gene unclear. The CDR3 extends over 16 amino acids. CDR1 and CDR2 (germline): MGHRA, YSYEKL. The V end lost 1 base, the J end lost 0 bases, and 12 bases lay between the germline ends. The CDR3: CASSQGPVGMNTEAFF. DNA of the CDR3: TGCGCCAGCAGCCAAGGGCCGGTGGGGATGAACACTGAAGCTTTCTTT.

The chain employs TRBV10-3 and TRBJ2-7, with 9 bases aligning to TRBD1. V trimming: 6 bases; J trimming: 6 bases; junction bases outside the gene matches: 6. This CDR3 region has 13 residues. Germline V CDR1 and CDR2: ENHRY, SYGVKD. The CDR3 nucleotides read TGTGCCATCAGGGACAGGGGACCGGGCGAGCAGTACTTC. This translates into CAIRDRGPGEQYF.

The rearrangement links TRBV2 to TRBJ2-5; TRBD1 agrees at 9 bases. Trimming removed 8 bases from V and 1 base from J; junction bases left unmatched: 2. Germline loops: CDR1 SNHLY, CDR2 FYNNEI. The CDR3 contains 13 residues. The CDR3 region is CASGTGIQETQYF. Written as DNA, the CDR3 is TGTGCCAGCGGGACAGGGATCCAAGAGACCCAGTACTTC. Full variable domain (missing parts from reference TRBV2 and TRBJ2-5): EPEVTQTPSHQVTQMGQEVILRCVPISNHLYFYWYRQILGQKVEFLVSFYNNEISEKSEIFDDQFSVERPDGSNFTLKIRSTKLEDSAMYFCASGTGIQETQYFGPGTRLLVL.

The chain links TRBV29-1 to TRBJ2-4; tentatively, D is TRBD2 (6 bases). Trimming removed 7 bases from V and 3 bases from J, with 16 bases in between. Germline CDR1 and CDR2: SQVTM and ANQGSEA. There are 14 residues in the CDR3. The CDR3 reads CSGGDATFKNIQYF. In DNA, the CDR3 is TGCAGCGGGGGGGACGCCACCTTCAAAAACATTCAGTACTTC. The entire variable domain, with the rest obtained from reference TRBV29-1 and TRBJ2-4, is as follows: SAVISQKPSRDICQRGTSLTIQCQVDSQVTMMFWYRQQPGQSLTLIATANQGSEATYESGFVIDKFPISRPNLTFSTLTVSNMSPEDSSIYLCSGGDATFKNIQYFGAGTRLSVL.

The DNA for the CDR3 is TGTGCCAGCAGCTTAGCCCATGGGAACACCATATATTTT. Translation: CASSLAHGNTIYF. The V and J genes are TRBV7-8 and TRBJ1-3; no definite D call. Trimming took 0 bases from V and 7 from J, leaving 7 bases between them. From germline, CDR1 is SGHVS and CDR2 FQNEAQ. This CDR3 comprises 13 residues.

CDR3 residues: CASSLRGMGEKLFF. The CDR3 bases are TGTGCCAGCAGCTTAAGGGGAATGGGGGAAAAACTGTTTTTT. This chain uses TRBV7-2 with TRBJ1-4; TRBD1 might be the D (5 bases). Trimming removed 2 bases from V and 8 bases from J, with 12 bases in between. CDR1 and CDR2 from the germline V gene are SGHTA and FQGNSA. The CDR3 totals 14 residues.

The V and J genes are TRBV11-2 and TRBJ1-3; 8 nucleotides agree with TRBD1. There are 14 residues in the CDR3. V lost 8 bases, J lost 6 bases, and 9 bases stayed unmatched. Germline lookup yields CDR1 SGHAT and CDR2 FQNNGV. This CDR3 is CASSLGDRTNTIYF. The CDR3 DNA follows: TGTGCCAGCTCACTCGGGGACAGGACAAACACCATATATTTT.

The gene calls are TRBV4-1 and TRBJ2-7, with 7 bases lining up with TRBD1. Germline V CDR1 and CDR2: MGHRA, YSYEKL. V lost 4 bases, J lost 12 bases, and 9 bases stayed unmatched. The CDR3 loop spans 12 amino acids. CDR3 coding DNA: TGCGCCAGCAGCCTAAACAGGGGTCTTAGGTACTTC. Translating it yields CASSLNRGLRYF.

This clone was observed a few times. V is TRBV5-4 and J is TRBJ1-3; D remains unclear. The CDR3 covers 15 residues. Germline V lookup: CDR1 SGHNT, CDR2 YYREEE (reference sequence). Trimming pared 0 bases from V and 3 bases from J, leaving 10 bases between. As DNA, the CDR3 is TGTGCCAGCAGCTTGGGAGGGCGGGTTGGAAACACCATATATTTT. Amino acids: CASSLGGRVGNTIYF.

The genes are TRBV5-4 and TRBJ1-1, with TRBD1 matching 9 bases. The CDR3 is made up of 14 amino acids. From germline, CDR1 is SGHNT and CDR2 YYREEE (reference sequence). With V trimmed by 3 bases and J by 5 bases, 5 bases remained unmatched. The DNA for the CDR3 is TGTGCCAGCAGCTGGGGACAGGGTGGGACTGAAGCTTTCTTT. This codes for CASSWGQGGTEAFF. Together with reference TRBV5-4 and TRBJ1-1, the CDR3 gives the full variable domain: ETGVTQSPTHLIKTRGQQVTLRCSSQSGHNTVSWYQQALGQGPQFIFQYYREEENGRGNFPPRFSGLQFPNYSSELNVNALELDDSALYLCASSWGQGGTEAFFGQGTRLTVV.

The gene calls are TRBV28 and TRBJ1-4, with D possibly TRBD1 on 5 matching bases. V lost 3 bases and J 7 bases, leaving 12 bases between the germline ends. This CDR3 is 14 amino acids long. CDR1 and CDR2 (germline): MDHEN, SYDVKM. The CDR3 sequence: CASSLRGGIEKLFF. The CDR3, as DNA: TGTGCCAGCAGTTTGAGGGGCGGAATTGAAAAACTGTTTTTT.